What follows is one T cell receptor beta chain and its context. Its antigen is still unknown. The data were obtained in a study of T cells in Graves' hyperthyroidism and ophthalmopathy. Using RNA transcripts as the source, TCR beta CDR3 regions were amplified. The study used the HTBI primer set for a first-round RT-PCR of the TCR CDR3. TCRdb fed the multiplex PCR reads into MiXCR, producing one record per CDR3 protein. The sample carries a few hundred thousand distinct CDR3 sequences, about 15% recorded once. Exclusion of a patient resulted from uncontrolled infection, other autoimmune disease, pregnancy or lactation. Fresh peripheral blood, 9.5 to 10 ml of it, supplied the PBMCs. General study points: Most expanded thyroid clonotypes above 0.001 recurred in blood.

Sequencing was done on a sample of blood. The sequence came from a woman in her 30s with Graves' ophthalmopathy.

The CDR3 sequence: CASSPYGGTDTQYF. CDR3 coding DNA: TGTGCCAGCAGCCCATACGGTGGCACAGATACGCAGTATTTT. The chain carries TRBV9 and TRBJ2-3, with D hard to call. This CDR3 is built from 14 residues. Trimming shortened V by 4 bases and J by 1 base, and 10 bases separated the two germline ends. Germline lookup yields CDR1 SGDLS and CDR2 YYNGEE.